A selection of T cell receptor beta chains follows, all from one sample in a study of T cells in Graves' hyperthyroidism and ophthalmopathy. MiXCR was run by TCRdb on the multiplex PCR reads, yielding one entry per CDR3 protein. The sample lists roughly 560,000 distinct CDR3 sequences, around 15% occurring once. The sample comprised blood. The receptor set was obtained from a woman between 40 and 50 years old with Graves' ophthalmopathy. The CDR3 runs from the conserved cysteine through the conserved F or W. D genes are given only for firm matches. Clone size is shown for a subset of rows, as once, few, many or a class of expanded clone.

d_gene: TRBD1
v_gene: TRBV27
j_gene: TRBJ1-5
abundance: -
CDR3aa: CASSLSGGGNNQPQHF
CDR3nt: TGTGCCAGCAGTTTATCAGGGGGCGGCAACAATCAGCCCCAGCATTTT

d_gene: TRBD1
v_gene: TRBV5-1
j_gene: TRBJ1-1
abundance: many
CDR3aa: CASSFLGGKGAEAFF
CDR3nt: TGCGCCAGCAGCTTTCTAGGGGGCAAGGGTGCTGAAGCTTTCTTT

d_gene: -
v_gene: TRBV19
j_gene: TRBJ2-7
abundance: -
CDR3aa: CASSAGSYSSGLEQYF
CDR3nt: TGTGCCAGTAGTGCCGGGTCTTACTCCTCGGGTCTCGAGCAGTACTTC

d_gene: -
v_gene: TRBV27
j_gene: TRBJ1-1
abundance: many
CDR3aa: CASRRQGSDTEAFF
CDR3nt: TGTGCCAGCAGACGGCAGGGGTCGGACACTGAAGCTTTCTTT

d_gene: -
v_gene: TRBV12-3/TRBV12-4
j_gene: TRBJ2-7
abundance: many
CDR3aa: CASSLEADYEQYF
CDR3nt: TGTGCCAGCAGTTTAGAGGCAGACTACGAGCAGTACTTC

d_gene: -
v_gene: TRBV7-3
j_gene: TRBJ2-5
abundance: many
CDR3aa: CASSLGPRQTQYF
CDR3nt: TGTGCCAGCAGCTTAGGCCCCCGGCAGACCCAGTACTTC

d_gene: -
v_gene: TRBV7-2
j_gene: TRBJ2-4
abundance: many
CDR3aa: CASSLDWAKNIQYF
CDR3nt: TGTGCCAGCAGCTTAGACTGGGCCAAAAACATTCAGTACTTC

d_gene: -
v_gene: TRBV5-1
j_gene: TRBJ2-5
abundance: -
CDR3aa: CASSFQGGGYQETQYF
CDR3nt: TGCGCCAGCAGCTTCCAGGGAGGGGGGTACCAAGAGACCCAGTACTTC

d_gene: TRBD2
v_gene: TRBV28
j_gene: TRBJ2-7
abundance: many
CDR3aa: CASSLSSSGVTYEQYF
CDR3nt: TGTGCCAGCAGTTTAAGTTCTAGCGGTGTCACCTACGAGCAGTACTTC

d_gene: TRBD1
v_gene: TRBV6-5
j_gene: TRBJ1-2
abundance: many
CDR3aa: CASTLGGTGSGYGYTF
CDR3nt: TGTGCCAGCACTCTAGGAGGGACAGGGAGCGGCTATGGCTACACCTTC

d_gene: -
v_gene: TRBV19
j_gene: TRBJ1-1
abundance: many
CDR3aa: CASQGFPVNTEAFF
CDR3nt: TGTGCCAGTCAGGGTTTCCCCGTGAACACTGAAGCTTTCTTT

d_gene: -
v_gene: TRBV20-1
j_gene: TRBJ2-5
abundance: many
CDR3aa: CSAPDRNGETQYF
CDR3nt: TGCAGTGCTCCGGACAGAAACGGGGAGACCCAGTACTTC

d_gene: TRBD2
v_gene: TRBV7-3
j_gene: TRBJ2-1
abundance: few
CDR3aa: CASSPGLVGYNEQFF
CDR3nt: TGTGCCAGCAGCCCAGGACTAGTTGGATACAATGAGCAGTTCTTC

d_gene: -
v_gene: TRBV20-1
j_gene: TRBJ1-1
abundance: many
CDR3aa: CSARDLRSPTPEAFF
CDR3nt: TGCAGTGCTAGAGATTTAAGGAGCCCCACTCCTGAAGCTTTCTTT

d_gene: -
v_gene: TRBV12-3/TRBV12-4
j_gene: TRBJ2-5
abundance: many
CDR3aa: CASSLTSGLGTQYF
CDR3nt: TGTGCCAGCAGTCTGACTAGTGGGCTTGGGACCCAGTACTTC

d_gene: TRBD2
v_gene: TRBV10-3
j_gene: TRBJ2-7
abundance: many
CDR3aa: CAIGGLAGPYEQYF
CDR3nt: TGTGCCATCGGGGGACTAGCGGGACCCTACGAGCAGTACTTC

d_gene: TRBD1
v_gene: TRBV27
j_gene: TRBJ2-7
abundance: many
CDR3aa: CASSATGEQYF
CDR3nt: TGTGCCAGCAGTGCTACAGGGGAACAGTACTTC

d_gene: -
v_gene: TRBV6-1
j_gene: TRBJ1-2
abundance: many
CDR3aa: CASSEQGLYGYTF
CDR3nt: TGTGCCAGCAGTGAACAGGGCCTCTATGGCTACACCTTC

d_gene: TRBD2
v_gene: TRBV4-1
j_gene: TRBJ2-7
abundance: many
CDR3aa: CASSPPLAGGVPYEQYF
CDR3nt: TGCGCCAGCAGCCCCCCTCTAGCGGGAGGCGTCCCCTACGAGCAGTACTTC

d_gene: -
v_gene: TRBV2
j_gene: TRBJ1-1
abundance: -
CDR3aa: CASSFRVMNTEAFF
CDR3nt: TGTGCCAGCAGTTTCAGGGTTATGAACACTGAAGCTTTCTTT

d_gene: -
v_gene: TRBV30
j_gene: TRBJ1-1
abundance: many
CDR3aa: CAWRENAQAFF
CDR3nt: TGTGCCTGGAGAGAGAACGCTCAAGCTTTCTTT

d_gene: TRBD1
v_gene: TRBV7-2
j_gene: TRBJ2-5
abundance: many
CDR3aa: CASRRTGAETQYF
CDR3nt: TGTGCCAGCAGACGGACAGGGGCAGAGACCCAGTACTTC

d_gene: TRBD1
v_gene: TRBV4-1
j_gene: TRBJ2-7
abundance: -
CDR3aa: CASSKSRDRPYEQYF
CDR3nt: TGCGCCAGCAGCAAGAGCCGGGACAGGCCATACGAGCAGTACTTC

d_gene: -
v_gene: TRBV29-1
j_gene: TRBJ2-7
abundance: few
CDR3aa: CSVVSGIYEQYF
CDR3nt: TGCAGCGTTGTCTCAGGGATCTACGAGCAGTACTTC

d_gene: -
v_gene: TRBV12-3/TRBV12-4
j_gene: TRBJ2-7
abundance: many
CDR3aa: CASSSQASRGSEQYF
CDR3nt: TGTGCCAGCAGTTCGCAAGCTAGCCGGGGGAGCGAGCAGTACTTC

d_gene: -
v_gene: TRBV4-1
j_gene: TRBJ1-5
abundance: few
CDR3aa: CASSPIRGNSNQPQHF
CDR3nt: TGCGCCAGCAGCCCCATCCGGGGGAATAGCAATCAGCCCCAGCATTTT

d_gene: -
v_gene: TRBV18
j_gene: TRBJ1-1
abundance: few
CDR3aa: CASSPQEAAPDTEAFF
CDR3nt: TGTGCCAGCTCACCACAGGAGGCAGCACCGGACACTGAAGCTTTCTTT

d_gene: -
v_gene: TRBV9
j_gene: TRBJ2-5
abundance: many
CDR3aa: CASSVGSEETQYF
CDR3nt: TGTGCCAGCAGCGTAGGCTCGGAAGAGACCCAGTACTTC

d_gene: -
v_gene: TRBV19
j_gene: TRBJ2-1
abundance: many
CDR3aa: CASSFSGTDNEQFF
CDR3nt: TGTGCCAGTAGTTTTAGCGGAACCGACAATGAGCAGTTCTTC

d_gene: TRBD2
v_gene: TRBV25-1
j_gene: TRBJ2-5
abundance: many
CDR3aa: CASSGGLAGRQETQYF
CDR3nt: TGTGCCAGCAGTGGGGGACTAGCGGGAAGGCAAGAGACCCAGTACTTC

d_gene: -
v_gene: TRBV6-1
j_gene: TRBJ1-5
abundance: many
CDR3aa: CASSVIGGGLQPQHF
CDR3nt: TGTGCCAGCAGTGTTATAGGGGGGGGCTTGCAGCCCCAGCATTTT

d_gene: -
v_gene: TRBV28
j_gene: TRBJ1-1
abundance: -
CDR3aa: CASSLYSGSEAFF
CDR3nt: TGTGCCAGCAGTTTGTACAGCGGTAGTGAAGCTTTCTTT

d_gene: TRBD1
v_gene: TRBV27
j_gene: TRBJ1-2
abundance: many
CDR3aa: CASSLLLGGEIRGYTF
CDR3nt: TGTGCCAGCAGTTTACTTTTAGGGGGCGAAATCCGGGGCTACACCTTC

d_gene: -
v_gene: TRBV11-2
j_gene: TRBJ1-2
abundance: -
CDR3aa: CASSFAGTANYGYTF
CDR3nt: TGTGCCAGCAGCTTCGCCGGGACGGCTAACTATGGCTACACCTTC

d_gene: -
v_gene: TRBV19
j_gene: TRBJ2-5
abundance: many
CDR3aa: CASSILGGRETQYF
CDR3nt: TGTGCCAGTAGTATATTGGGGGGGCGAGAGACCCAGTACTTC

d_gene: TRBD2
v_gene: TRBV19
j_gene: TRBJ2-5
abundance: many
CDR3aa: CASSTLQTSGRETQYF
CDR3nt: TGTGCCAGTAGTACTCTCCAGACTAGCGGTAGAGAGACCCAGTACTTC

d_gene: -
v_gene: TRBV7-2
j_gene: TRBJ1-1
abundance: -
CDR3aa: CASSLPPSAEAFF
CDR3nt: TGTGCCAGCAGCTTACCCCCTAGCGCTGAAGCTTTCTTT

d_gene: TRBD2
v_gene: TRBV28
j_gene: TRBJ2-7
abundance: many
CDR3aa: CASSFTGTNSDQYF
CDR3nt: TGTGCCAGCAGTTTCACCGGGACTAACAGTGATCAGTACTTC

d_gene: -
v_gene: TRBV3-1
j_gene: TRBJ2-7
abundance: many
CDR3aa: CASSQALQPYEQYF
CDR3nt: TGTGCCAGCAGCCAAGCTCTCCAGCCATACGAGCAGTACTTC

d_gene: -
v_gene: TRBV6-1
j_gene: TRBJ1-1
abundance: -
CDR3aa: CASRAATEAFF
CDR3nt: TGTGCCAGCAGGGCTGCCACTGAAGCTTTCTTT

d_gene: -
v_gene: TRBV5-1
j_gene: TRBJ1-2
abundance: few
CDR3aa: CASSSLTANYGYTF
CDR3nt: TGCGCCAGCAGCTCTTTGACTGCGAACTATGGCTACACCTTC

d_gene: TRBD2
v_gene: TRBV20-1
j_gene: TRBJ2-2
abundance: many
CDR3aa: CSASLAGATGELFF
CDR3nt: TGCAGTGCATCCCTAGCGGGAGCTACCGGGGAGCTGTTTTTT

d_gene: TRBD1
v_gene: TRBV29-1
j_gene: TRBJ2-7
abundance: many
CDR3aa: CSARPDRDHEQYF
CDR3nt: TGCAGCGCCCGCCCAGACAGGGACCACGAGCAGTACTTC

d_gene: -
v_gene: TRBV7-9
j_gene: TRBJ2-7
abundance: many
CDR3aa: CASRIKDGPYEQYF
CDR3nt: TGTGCCAGCAGAATAAAGGACGGCCCCTACGAGCAGTACTTC

d_gene: -
v_gene: TRBV5-1
j_gene: TRBJ2-4
abundance: many
CDR3aa: CASSPRPEAKNIQYF
CDR3nt: TGCGCCAGCAGCCCCCGACCCGAAGCCAAAAACATTCAGTACTTC

d_gene: TRBD2
v_gene: TRBV29-1
j_gene: TRBJ2-7
abundance: many
CDR3aa: CSVAAGEDEQYF
CDR3nt: TGCAGCGTGGCCGCGGGAGAAGACGAGCAGTACTTC

d_gene: TRBD1
v_gene: TRBV6-1
j_gene: TRBJ1-1
abundance: few
CDR3aa: CASSNTGAGWNTEAFF
CDR3nt: TGTGCCAGCAGTAATACAGGGGCCGGCTGGAACACTGAAGCTTTCTTT

d_gene: -
v_gene: TRBV12-3/TRBV12-4
j_gene: TRBJ1-1
abundance: many
CDR3aa: CASSLTRVGTEAFF
CDR3nt: TGTGCCAGCAGTTTAACGAGGGTTGGGACTGAAGCTTTCTTT

d_gene: -
v_gene: TRBV29-1
j_gene: TRBJ1-1
abundance: many
CDR3aa: CSAIPPNTEAFF
CDR3nt: TGCAGCGCCATCCCACCGAACACTGAAGCTTTCTTT

d_gene: -
v_gene: TRBV28
j_gene: TRBJ1-1
abundance: many
CDR3aa: CASSLWGAQGYTEAFF
CDR3nt: TGTGCCAGCAGTTTATGGGGGGCACAGGGCTACACTGAAGCTTTCTTT

d_gene: -
v_gene: TRBV12-3/TRBV12-4
j_gene: TRBJ2-2
abundance: once
CDR3aa: CASSPQGGETGELFF
CDR3nt: TGTGCCAGCAGTCCCCAGGGGGGGGAGACCGGGGAGCTGTTTTTT

d_gene: TRBD1
v_gene: TRBV29-1
j_gene: TRBJ1-2
abundance: many
CDR3aa: CSVEDRGPLPSYTF
CDR3nt: TGCAGCGTTGAGGACAGGGGGCCTCTTCCAAGCTACACCTTC

d_gene: -
v_gene: TRBV19
j_gene: TRBJ1-1
abundance: many
CDR3aa: CASSMGNEAFF
CDR3nt: TGTGCCAGTAGTATGGGAAACGAAGCTTTCTTT

d_gene: TRBD1
v_gene: TRBV4-1
j_gene: TRBJ1-5
abundance: few
CDR3aa: CASSQQGASNQPQHF
CDR3nt: TGCGCCAGCAGCCAACAGGGGGCGTCCAATCAGCCCCAGCATTTT

d_gene: TRBD2
v_gene: TRBV20-1
j_gene: TRBJ2-7
abundance: many
CDR3aa: CSARPLAVSYEQYF
CDR3nt: TGCAGTGCTAGACCTCTAGCGGTCTCCTACGAGCAGTACTTC

d_gene: TRBD1
v_gene: TRBV13
j_gene: TRBJ2-7
abundance: many
CDR3aa: CASSGSGTGAYEQYF
CDR3nt: TGTGCCAGCAGCGGATCCGGGACAGGGGCCTACGAGCAGTACTTC

d_gene: -
v_gene: TRBV28
j_gene: TRBJ2-5
abundance: -
CDR3aa: CASTLEGQETQYF
CDR3nt: TGTGCCAGCACTCTGGAGGGTCAAGAGACCCAGTACTTC

d_gene: -
v_gene: TRBV29-1
j_gene: TRBJ1-2
abundance: -
CDR3aa: CSDRSQIYGYTF
CDR3nt: TGCAGCGACCGGTCCCAAATTTATGGCTACACCTTC